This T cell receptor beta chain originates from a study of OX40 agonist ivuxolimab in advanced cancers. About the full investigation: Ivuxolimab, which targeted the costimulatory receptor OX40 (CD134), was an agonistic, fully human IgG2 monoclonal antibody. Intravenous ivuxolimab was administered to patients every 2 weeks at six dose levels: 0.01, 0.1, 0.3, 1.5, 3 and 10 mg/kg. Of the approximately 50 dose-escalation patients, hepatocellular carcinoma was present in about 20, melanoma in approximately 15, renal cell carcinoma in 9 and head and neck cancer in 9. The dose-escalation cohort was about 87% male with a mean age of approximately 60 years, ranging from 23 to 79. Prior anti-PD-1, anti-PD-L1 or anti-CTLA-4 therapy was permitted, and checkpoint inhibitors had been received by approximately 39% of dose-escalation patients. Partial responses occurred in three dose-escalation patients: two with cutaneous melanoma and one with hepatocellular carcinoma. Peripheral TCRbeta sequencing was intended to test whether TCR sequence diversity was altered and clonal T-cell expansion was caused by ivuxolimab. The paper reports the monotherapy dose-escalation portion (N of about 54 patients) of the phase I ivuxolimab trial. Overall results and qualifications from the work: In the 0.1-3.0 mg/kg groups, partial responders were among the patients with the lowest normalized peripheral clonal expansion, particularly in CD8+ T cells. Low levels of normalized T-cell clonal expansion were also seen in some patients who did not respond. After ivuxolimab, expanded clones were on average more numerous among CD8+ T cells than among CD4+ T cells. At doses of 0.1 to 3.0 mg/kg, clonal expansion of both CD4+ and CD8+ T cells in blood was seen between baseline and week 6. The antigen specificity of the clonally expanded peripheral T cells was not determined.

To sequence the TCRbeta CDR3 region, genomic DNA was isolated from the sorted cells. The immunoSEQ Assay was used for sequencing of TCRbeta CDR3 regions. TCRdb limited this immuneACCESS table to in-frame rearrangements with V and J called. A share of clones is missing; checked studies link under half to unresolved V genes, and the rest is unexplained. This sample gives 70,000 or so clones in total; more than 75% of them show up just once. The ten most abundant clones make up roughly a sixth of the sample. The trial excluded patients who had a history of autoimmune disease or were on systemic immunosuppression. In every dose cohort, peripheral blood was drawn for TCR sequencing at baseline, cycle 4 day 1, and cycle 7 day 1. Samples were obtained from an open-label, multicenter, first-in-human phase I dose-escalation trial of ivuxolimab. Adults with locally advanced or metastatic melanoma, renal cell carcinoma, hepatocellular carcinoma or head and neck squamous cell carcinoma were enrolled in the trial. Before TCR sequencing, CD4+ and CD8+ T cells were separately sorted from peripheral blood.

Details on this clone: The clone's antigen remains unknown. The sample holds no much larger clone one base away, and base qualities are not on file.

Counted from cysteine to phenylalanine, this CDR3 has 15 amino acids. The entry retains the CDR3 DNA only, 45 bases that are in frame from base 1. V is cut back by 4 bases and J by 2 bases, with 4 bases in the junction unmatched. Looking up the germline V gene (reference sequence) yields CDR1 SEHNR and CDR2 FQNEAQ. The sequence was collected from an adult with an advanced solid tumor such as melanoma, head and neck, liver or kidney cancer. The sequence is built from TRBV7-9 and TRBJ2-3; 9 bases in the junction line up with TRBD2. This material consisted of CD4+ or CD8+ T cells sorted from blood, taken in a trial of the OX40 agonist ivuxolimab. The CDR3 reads CASSSGLALTDTQYF. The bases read TGTGCCAGCAGCTCGGGACTAGCCCTCACAGATACGCAGTATTTT.